Listed here are 2 T cell receptor beta chains from one sample, sequenced in a study of cytomegalovirus exposure and HLA in healthy donors. Vbeta (60) and Jbeta (13) primers were used in the PCR. The protocol was immunoSEQ multiplex PCR, while the TCRdb copy is restricted to in-frame clones and leaves out a portion. The sample includes approximately 110,000 clones, over 60% of them seen just once. Material: PBMCs. Receptor source: a woman in her thirties in good health and CMV-seronegative.

The sample holds a few counts of this clone. This chain uses TRBV30 with TRBJ2-3; 9 bases are a match to TRBD2. This CDR3 spans 16 amino acids. CDR1 GTSNPN and CDR2 SVGIG come from the germline V gene (reference sequence). Germline trimming cut 1 base from V and 4 bases from J; bases unmatched to any gene: 9. CDR3 bases: TGTGCCTGGAGTGAGGGGCTAGCGGGATACCCAGATACGCAGTATTTT. The encoded protein is CAWSEGLAGYPDTQYF.

This chain links TRBV2 with TRBJ1-1, with 8 bases identical to TRBD1. After removal of 6 bases from V and 6 bases from J, the junction contained 0 bases not matched to a gene. The V gene's germline CDR1 is SNHLY and CDR2 FYNNEI. The CDR3 has 11 residues. CDR3 in amino acids: CASRTGAEAFF. The CDR3 DNA reads as TGTGCCAGCAGGACAGGGGCTGAAGCTTTCTTT.